There are a few counts of the clone carrying this TCR beta chain. The record originates from a study of T cells after yellow fever vaccination. The CDR3 consists of 14 residues. Trimming took off 8 bases at V and 4 bases at J, with 17 bases between the two ends. 5'RACE template switching added a universal primer site and UMIs to TCR cDNA. TCRdb itself ran the 5' RACE reads through MiXCR, one entry per CDR3 protein. The sample comprises around 550,000 distinct CDR3 sequences, approximately 21% of which are singletons, and approximately 15% rests with the top ten. V gene TRBV12-3 or TRBV12-4 combines with J gene TRBJ2-5; D gene uncertain. The receptor was isolated from a man younger than 45 who received the YFV17D yellow fever vaccine. Sequencing used PBMCs, obtained 15 days after the yellow fever booster vaccination. CDR3: CASSVALTRETQYF. CDR3 DNA: TGTGCCAGCTCCGTAGCTTTAACCAGAGAGACCCAGTACTTC.